What follows are 6 T cell receptor beta chains derived from one specimen sequenced in a study of cytomegalovirus exposure and HLA in healthy donors. A multiplex PCR was run with 60 Vbeta primers and 13 Jbeta primers. TCRdb keeps only in-frame clones here, not all; method: immunoSEQ multiplex PCR. The sample yields under 120,000 clones, 65% seen once. The specimen sequenced was PBMCs. The receptor source for this set is a man aged 25 to 40 in good health and CMV-seropositive.

The chain carries TRBV6-6 and TRBJ2-5; the match to TRBD1 covers 10 bases. Unmatched junction bases numbered 7, after V lost 4 bases and J lost 5 bases. Per germline, CDR1 MNHNY and CDR2 SVGAGI (reference sequence). The CDR3 runs to 15 residues. CDR3 in amino acids: CASSSSGTGVETQYF. CDR3 coding DNA: TGTGCCAGCAGTTCCTCCGGGACAGGGGTCGAGACCCAGTACTTC.

The chain employs TRBV4-1 and TRBJ1-2; D unclear. V shed 0 bases and J shed 2 bases, with 13 bases lying between them. CDR3 length: 16 amino acids. Per germline, CDR1 MGHRA and CDR2 YSYEKL. CDR3 sequence: CASSQDFSVMNYGYTF. In DNA form, the CDR3 reads TGCGCCAGCAGCCAAGATTTCAGCGTAATGAACTATGGCTACACCTTC.

The chain uses TRBV7-6 and TRBJ2-7; possibly TRBD1 for D (6 bases). This CDR3 has 14 amino acids. Germline assignment: CDR1 SGHVS and CDR2 FNYEAQ. The V and J ends lost 3 bases and 2 bases respectively, with 11 bases between them. DNA for the CDR3: TGTGCCAGCAGCTTGCGACAGGCGACCTACGAGCAGTACTTC. Residues: CASSLRQATYEQYF.

With regard to this clone: Other nucleotide sequences from this sample produce the same CDR3. The chain combines TRBV2 with TRBJ2-3; the D is unclear. Germline CDR1 is SNHLY and CDR2 is FYNNEI. CDR3 length: 12 amino acids. V lost 8 bases and J 3 bases, leaving 9 bases between the germline ends. The CDR3 loop is CASRGGTDTQYF. The CDR3, as DNA: TGTGCCAGCCGCGGCGGAACAGATACGCAGTATTTT.

This clone was found a few times. The chain combines TRBV27 with TRBJ1-5; D possibly corresponds to TRBD1 (6 bases). CDR1 is MNHEY and CDR2 is SMNVEV in the germline V gene (reference sequence). Trimming removed 2 bases from V and 3 bases from J, with 8 bases in between. The CDR3 totals 14 residues. CDR3 loop: CASSLAGDNQPQHF. The CDR3 DNA is TGTGCCAGCAGTTTAGCAGGGGACAATCAGCCCCAGCATTTT.

The rearrangement joins TRBV6-5 to TRBJ1-1; D perhaps matches TRBD1 (5 bases). With 1 base removed from V and 4 bases from J, the gap between germline ends came to 7 bases. The CDR3 extends over 13 amino acids. Germline V gives CDR1 MNHEY, CDR2 SVGAGI. The CDR3 DNA sequence: TGTGCCAGCAGTTACTTTCAGGGCACTGAAGCTTTCTTT. Protein sequence: CASSYFQGTEAFF.